The text below deals with one T cell receptor beta chain. Profiling relied on immunoSEQ multiplex PCR, and the TCRdb table lists in-frame clones only, not all of them. This table has around 500,000 clones, over 75% appearing once. The record originates from a study of blood T cell repertoires in COVID-19. CDR1 is SGHTS, CDR2 YDEGEE, per germline. J was trimmed by 2 bases and V by 3 bases; bases with no gene match: 5. The CDR3 has 16 amino acids. Self-reported history from a screening survey and questionnaire set each donor's cohort. Sequenced input: PBMCs or T cells enriched from blood (not recorded which). The chain carries TRBV5-8 and TRBJ2-3, with 11 positions matching TRBD2. The clonotype originates from a woman aged 40 to 50 who had recovered from COVID-19. The CDR3 region has the DNA TGTGCCAGCAGCTCCGGACTAGCGGGCTACACAGATACGCAGTATTTT. Translation gives CASSSGLAGYTDTQYF.